These T cell receptor beta chains were read from a single sample in a study of persistence of HIV-infected CD4 T cells. The repertoire was sequenced with immunoSEQ multiplex PCR; TCRdb's copy has only in-frame clones and lacks some. The sample carries about 43,000 clones, 89% recorded once. These receptors have no known antigen. The specimen was CD4+ T cells sorted from PBMCs after approximately 19-hour stimulation, collected from a patient who received antiretroviral therapy. These receptor sequences come from an adult man with HIV who was CMV-seropositive. CDR3s include the opening cysteine and the closing phenylalanine or tryptophan. The D gene is left open where the match is weak.

V: TRBV24-1; J: TRBJ1-2; D: -; CDR3: CATSDLRHGGYTF
V: TRBV6-5; J: TRBJ2-7; D: -; CDR3: CASSYSIVGPYEQYF
V: TRBV6-5; J: TRBJ2-1; D: -; CDR3: CASSYKTQVVSEQFF
V: TRBV7-6; J: TRBJ2-7; D: TRBD1; CDR3: CASSLQGAGSYEQYF
V: TRBV14; J: TRBJ2-2; D: -; CDR3: CASSLRLTGELFF
V: TRBV7-8; J: TRBJ2-3; D: TRBD2; CDR3: CASSLRAGGRTGLDTQYF
V: TRBV24-1; J: TRBJ2-5; D: -; CDR3: CATSEHGAEETQYF
V: TRBV7-2; J: TRBJ2-1; D: -; CDR3: CASSLVGASHSYNEQFF
V: TRBV28; J: TRBJ2-4; D: -; CDR3: CASSPPRSNIQYF
V: TRBV19; J: TRBJ2-7; D: TRBD1; CDR3: CASSNAGQGSYEQYF
V: TRBV4-1; J: TRBJ2-7; D: TRBD1; CDR3: CASSQAGTGIYEQYF
V: TRBV10-2; J: TRBJ1-4; D: -; CDR3: CASRETGRNEKLFF
V: TRBV2; J: TRBJ1-2; D: -; CDR3: CASSVIASSGYTF
V: TRBV28; J: TRBJ1-2; D: -; CDR3: CASSSDIRYGYTF
V: TRBV5-3; J: TRBJ1-2; D: TRBD1; CDR3: CARSQKDRVEGYTF
V: TRBV5-6; J: TRBJ2-7; D: -; CDR3: CASSSTPGPSYEQYF
V: TRBV7-8; J: TRBJ1-6; D: -; CDR3: CASSHGGGQRTNSPLHF
V: TRBV7-8; J: TRBJ2-2; D: TRBD1; CDR3: CASSLARGLTGSGELFF
V: TRBV9; J: TRBJ2-3; D: -; CDR3: CASSVEIDTQYF
V: TRBV6-6; J: TRBJ1-5; D: TRBD1; CDR3: CASSLKGQGSNQPQHF
V: TRBV5-4; J: TRBJ1-2; D: -; CDR3: CASSLEQGIANYGYTF
V: TRBV29-1; J: TRBJ2-2; D: TRBD2; CDR3: CSAGVSGGTGELFF
V: TRBV24-1; J: TRBJ2-2; D: -; CDR3: CATSQDSNTGELFF
V: TRBV7-9; J: TRBJ1-3; D: -; CDR3: CASSLGPRDTIYF
V: TRBV18; J: TRBJ2-3; D: -; CDR3: CASSQQGMATDTQYF
V: TRBV7-9; J: TRBJ2-7; D: -; CDR3: CASSLSGEQYF
V: TRBV12-5; J: TRBJ2-1; D: -; CDR3: CASGLGSLEDEQFF
V: TRBV9; J: TRBJ1-2; D: TRBD1; CDR3: CASSSGQGVHYGYTF
V: TRBV20-1; J: TRBJ1-1; D: -; CDR3: CSAQLNTEAFF
V: TRBV19; J: TRBJ1-3; D: TRBD1; CDR3: CASKPTGDGNTIYF
V: TRBV27; J: TRBJ1-2; D: -; CDR3: CASRPREGNYGYTF
V: TRBV10-2; J: TRBJ2-1; D: TRBD2; CDR3: CASSERGGGAYNEQFF
V: TRBV7-6; J: TRBJ2-5; D: -; CDR3: CASSLDGQFWETQYF
V: TRBV6-5; J: TRBJ1-3; D: -; CDR3: CASIPQALGNTIYF
V: TRBV6-6; J: TRBJ2-3; D: TRBD2; CDR3: CASSYFGLAGGDTQYF
V: TRBV2; J: TRBJ1-2; D: -; CDR3: CASSEEGGRWGYTF
V: TRBV9; J: TRBJ1-2; D: TRBD1; CDR3: CASSAQGAYGYTF
V: TRBV28; J: TRBJ1-1; D: -; CDR3: CASSRFRDRTEAFF
V: TRBV14; J: TRBJ1-6; D: TRBD1; CDR3: CASSQEPLRQGGRSPLHF
V: TRBV12-3/TRBV12-4; J: TRBJ1-1; D: -; CDR3: CASSVNTEAFF
V: TRBV20-1; J: TRBJ2-7; D: -; CDR3: CSVQGQYEQYF
V: TRBV2; J: TRBJ1-5; D: TRBD1; CDR3: CASSVTGDQPQHF
V: TRBV12-5; J: TRBJ2-1; D: -; CDR3: CASGLHSNEQFF
V: TRBV28; J: TRBJ1-6; D: -; CDR3: CASTQRVGPLHF
V: TRBV6-5; J: TRBJ2-5; D: TRBD2; CDR3: CASSYSAGRGETQYF
V: TRBV19; J: TRBJ2-3; D: -; CDR3: CASSSLEGDTQYF
V: TRBV6-6; J: TRBJ2-7; D: -; CDR3: CASTERALSGYEQYF
V: TRBV19; J: TRBJ1-5; D: -; CDR3: CASSNREENQPQHF
V: TRBV29-1; J: TRBJ1-1; D: -; CDR3: CSVGSEGVFAEAFF
V: TRBV27; J: TRBJ1-1; D: -; CDR3: CASGQGSMNTEAFF
V: TRBV28; J: TRBJ1-5; D: TRBD1; CDR3: CASSSGGQGGNQPQHF
V: TRBV6-1; J: TRBJ2-5; D: TRBD1; CDR3: CASSDQQGAMGETQYF
V: TRBV29-1; J: TRBJ1-6; D: -; CDR3: CSVRQVRSPLHF
V: TRBV19; J: TRBJ2-1; D: -; CDR3: CASTVGNEQFF
V: TRBV5-1; J: TRBJ2-1; D: TRBD1; CDR3: CASRLGTGANEQFF